These 24 T cell receptor beta chains were sequenced from one sample in a study of shared clonotypes between healthy human individuals. Profiled with immunoSEQ multiplex PCR; TCRdb holds only in-frame clones, not every one. The table includes about 500,000 clones, approximately 71% detected once. The source material was PBMCs. These TCRs come from a woman aged 35 to 49 in good health. Some clones in this sample may be carry-over from other donors' samples.

The rearrangement joins TRBV7-3 to TRBJ2-6, with D tentatively TRBD1 (5 bases). The CDR3 is made up of 16 amino acids. V was pared by 5 bases and J by 0 bases, with 11 bases between. The germline V gene encodes CDR1 SGHTA and CDR2 FQGTGA. The CDR3 nucleotides read TGTGCCAGCAGCCTCAGACAGAACTCTGGGGCCAACGTCCTGACTTTC. Translation gives CASSLRQNSGANVLTF.

The V and J genes are TRBV4-1 and TRBJ2-5; the match to TRBD1 covers 9 bases. This CDR3 region has 18 residues. V gave up 3 bases and J gave up 7 bases; unmatched junction bases: 18. The germline CDR1 and CDR2 sequences are MGHRA and YSYEKL. The CDR3 loop reads CASSQTGTGPRWTGTQYF. The CDR3 region has the DNA TGCGCCAGCAGCCAGACCGGGACAGGGCCCCGATGGACGGGGACCCAGTACTTC.

This clone was seen a handful of times. The V gene is TRBV5-6, the J gene TRBJ2-7, with no clear D. Germline V CDR1 and CDR2: SGHDT, YYEEEE. V was pared by 4 bases and J by 5 bases, with 16 bases between. The CDR3 extends over 14 amino acids. CDR3 DNA: TGTGCCAGCAGCCTGGCACTCCCTCGGAACGAGCAGTACTTC. This codes for CASSLALPRNEQYF.

This clone was recorded a few times. The chain links TRBV28 to TRBJ2-3; 9 nucleotides match TRBD2. CDR1 is MDHEN, CDR2 SYDVKM, per germline. The CDR3 totals 16 residues. J lost 1 base, V lost 3 bases, and 5 bases had no gene match. The DNA of the CDR3 is TGTGCCAGCAGTTTGGTTCCTAGCGGGGGCACAGATACGCAGTATTTT. Translating gives CASSLVPSGGTDTQYF.

Turning to this clone: The likely explanation is a read error, given a far larger clone one base away. The chain links TRBV12-5 to TRBJ1-1, with D unclear. Germline loops: CDR1 LGHNT, CDR2 FRNRAP. V shed 3 bases and J shed 4 bases, with 9 bases lying between them. The length of the CDR3 is 13 residues. The DNA for the CDR3 is TGTGCTAGTGGTTTAGGAAGGAGCACTGAAGCTTTCTTT. This codes for CASGLGRSTEAFF.

The chain carries TRBV11-2 and TRBJ1-1; D remains unclear. The CDR3 runs to 15 residues. V was pared by 0 bases and J by 2 bases, with 10 bases between. Germline assignment: CDR1 SGHAT and CDR2 FQNNGV. DNA of the CDR3: TGTGCCAGCAGCTTAGAAGTCGCCAGTAACACTGAAGCTTTCTTT. Its protein is CASSLEVASNTEAFF. The full variable domain, its missing parts supplied by reference TRBV11-2 and TRBJ1-1, is EAGVAQSPRYKIIEKRQSVAFWCNPISGHATLYWYQQILGQGPKLLIQFQNNGVVDDSQLPKDRFSAERLKGVDSTLKIQPAKLEDSAVYLCASSLEVASNTEAFFGQGTRLTVV.

The V call is TRBV28, the J call TRBJ2-1, with 9 bases aligning to TRBD1. The CDR3 consists of 16 residues. In germline, CDR1 is MDHEN, CDR2 SYDVKM. Germline trimming cut 6 bases from V and 0 bases from J; bases unmatched to any gene: 6. This CDR3 is CASRTGGVSSYNEQFF. The CDR3 region has the DNA TGTGCCAGCAGGACAGGGGGGGTAAGCTCCTACAATGAGCAGTTCTTC.

The chain couples TRBV6-1 to TRBJ2-7; TRBD1 is a possible D gene (6 bases). Germline V gives CDR1 MNHNS, CDR2 SASEGT. Trimming took off 5 bases at V and 6 bases at J, with 17 bases between the two ends. The CDR3 has 14 residues. The CDR3 nucleotides read TGTGCCAGCAGTCCTCAAGGGGGTAGAACCGAGCAGTACTTC. Translation: CASSPQGGRTEQYF.

V gene TRBV5-8 combines with J gene TRBJ2-7; 10 nucleotides match TRBD2. The CDR3 covers 14 residues. CDR1 is SGHTS, CDR2 YDEGEE, per germline. The J segment lost 3 bases and the V segment lost 4 bases, leaving 4 bases of the junction unmatched. CDR3 residues: CASSPSGRGYEQYF. The CDR3 DNA sequence: TGTGCCAGCAGCCCTAGCGGGAGAGGCTACGAGCAGTACTTC.

A single count supports this clone. The chain joins TRBV11-3 to TRBJ1-1; D remains unclear. Germline CDR1 SGHNT, CDR2 YENEEA. The CDR3 is 13 residues long. V lost 5 bases, J lost 4 bases, and 11 bases lay in between. The CDR3 bases are TGTGCCAGCAGCCGACTACTAAGCACTGAAGCTTTCTTT. Protein: CASSRLLSTEAFF.

Concerning this clone itself: The sample contains more than one DNA sequence encoding this CDR3. This chain joins TRBV27 and TRBJ1-5; D ambiguous. This CDR3 is 13 amino acids long. Germline lookup yields CDR1 MNHEY and CDR2 SMNVEV (reference sequence). Trimming removed 2 bases from V and 2 bases from J, with 4 bases in between. CDR3 residues: CASSLLGNQPQHF. The CDR3 DNA sequence: TGTGCCAGCAGTTTACTCGGCAATCAGCCCCAGCATTTT.

This clone was seen a single time. The gene calls are TRBV6-5 and TRBJ2-1; 8 nucleotides align to TRBD2. CDR1 is MNHEY and CDR2 is SVGAGI in the germline V gene. The trim removed 0 bases at V and 8 bases at J, leaving 6 bases unmatched. CDR3 size: 15 residues. CDR3 DNA sequence: TGTGCCAGCAGTTACTCGGTAGCGGGAATCGATGAGCAGTTCTTC. Its translation is CASSYSVAGIDEQFF.

This rearrangement joins TRBV10-3 to TRBJ2-7; 11 bases agree with TRBD2. The CDR3 has 15 amino acids. Looked up from germline, CDR1 is ENHRY and CDR2 is SYGVKD. The junction had 8 bases not matched to a gene; V was cut back by 5 bases and J by 5 bases. The CDR3 DNA follows: TGTGCCATCAGTTTTAGCGGGAGGGCCATAGACGAGCAGTACTTC. Translating it yields CAISFSGRAIDEQYF.

This clone has just one count. The genes are TRBV7-2 and TRBJ2-1; 11 bases are a match to TRBD2. V trimming: 2 bases; J trimming: 7 bases; junction bases outside the gene matches: 4. The CDR3 length is 15 residues. Germline lookup yields CDR1 SGHTA and CDR2 FQGNSA. CDR3 sequence: CASSLTSGGGNEQFF. The CDR3 DNA follows: TGTGCCAGCAGCTTAACTAGCGGGGGCGGAAATGAGCAGTTCTTC.

This clone was detected only a few times. A much larger clone lies a single base off, so this may be a read error. Other DNA sequences of this sample code for an identical CDR3. The chain uses TRBV18 and TRBJ2-7; either TRBD1 or TRBD2 may fit D (5 bases each). Looked up from germline, CDR1 is KGHSH and CDR2 is LQKENI. Trimming took 2 bases from V and 2 from J, leaving 10 bases between them. This CDR3 is built from 14 residues. The CDR3 bases are TGTGCCAGCTCACCAGGGACGGGTCCCTACGAGCAGTACTTC. It specifies CASSPGTGPYEQYF.

The rearrangement joins TRBV9 to TRBJ2-3; TRBD2 matches at 11 bases. This CDR3 spans 16 amino acids. Germline CDR1 reads SGDLS; CDR2 reads YYNGEE. The V segment lost 0 bases and the J segment 3 bases; nucleotides outside the gene matches: 3. CDR3 sequence: CASSVVAGGQTDTQYF. The CDR3 DNA reads TGTGCCAGCAGCGTAGTAGCGGGAGGGCAGACAGATACGCAGTATTTT. Together with reference TRBV9 and TRBJ2-3, the CDR3 gives the full variable domain: DSGVTQTPKHLITATGQRVTLRCSPRSGDLSVYWYQQSLDQGLQFLIQYYNGEERAKGNILERFSAQQFPDLHSELNLSSLELGDSALYFCASSVVAGGQTDTQYFGPGTRLTVL.

This chain joins TRBV6-1 and TRBJ1-2; TRBD1 matches at 7 bases. In germline, CDR1 is MNHNS, CDR2 SASEGT. This CDR3 comprises 15 residues. V gave up 6 bases and J gave up 3 bases; unmatched junction bases: 10. CDR3 residues: CASRASGQQHYGYTF. The CDR3, as DNA: TGTGCCAGCAGGGCCTCGGGACAGCAGCACTATGGCTACACCTTC.

The rearrangement links TRBV5-5 to TRBJ2-7; unclear D gene. V dropped 0 bases and J dropped 2 bases, with 6 bases sitting between them. CDR1 and CDR2 from the germline V gene are SGHKS and YYEKEE (reference sequence). The CDR3 loop spans 13 amino acids. CDR3 in amino acids: CASSLATTYEQYF. In DNA form, the CDR3 reads TGTGCCAGCAGCTTGGCGACCACCTACGAGCAGTACTTC.

The rearrangement joins TRBV4-1 to TRBJ2-3, with D possibly matching TRBD1 (5 bases). CDR1 is MGHRA, CDR2 YSYEKL, per germline. V shed 0 bases and J shed 4 bases, with 8 bases lying between them. This CDR3 contains 14 residues. DNA of the CDR3: TGCGCCAGCAGCCAAGACAGGGCGGCAGATACGCAGTATTTT. Translated: CASSQDRAADTQYF.

A word on this clone: A far more abundant clone sits one base away, making this likely a read error. Other DNA sequences within the sample encode an identical CDR3. The V and J genes are TRBV5-1 and TRBJ1-3; 8 positions match TRBD1. Germline lookup yields CDR1 SGHRS and CDR2 YFSETQ. Trimming cost V 0 bases and J 4 bases; bases outside gene matches: 6. CDR3 size: 16 residues. CDR3 sequence (DNA): TGCGCCAGCAGCTTGGGGACAGGGTTCAAGGGAAACACCATATATTTT. It codes for CASSLGTGFKGNTIYF.

This clone was seen a handful of times. The V gene is TRBV2, the J gene TRBJ1-5; D gene ambiguous. Deletions cut 6 bases from V and 9 bases from J, with 15 bases between. From germline, CDR1 is SNHLY and CDR2 FYNNEI. This CDR3 spans 13 amino acids. The CDR3 loop reads CASRWTEKRPQHF. The CDR3 coding sequence is TGTGCCAGCAGGTGGACGGAGAAAAGGCCCCAGCATTTT.

Here the CDR3 reads CASRRTGANVLTF. CDR3 DNA: TGTGCCAGCAGAAGAACCGGGGCCAACGTCCTGACTTTC. The chain combines TRBV28 with TRBJ2-6, with no clear D. Trimming removed 6 bases at V and 4 bases at J, with 7 bases between. Germline V gene data show CDR1 as MDHEN and CDR2 as SYDVKM. The CDR3 has 13 amino acids.

The sample holds one count of this clone. The chain is built from TRBV29-1 and TRBJ2-7; 7 nucleotides agree with TRBD1. Germline V gene lookup returns CDR1 SQVTM and CDR2 ANQGSEA. V lost 4 bases, J lost 2 bases, and 8 bases stayed unmatched. The length of the CDR3 is 14 residues. The CDR3 loop is CSVAFRGTTYEQYF. CDR3 sequence (DNA): TGCAGCGTTGCCTTCAGGGGGACGACCTACGAGCAGTACTTC.

This clone was counted only a few times. J is TRBJ2-7 and V is TRBV7-6; 11 bases are a match to TRBD2. This CDR3 contains 16 residues. Germline V gives CDR1 SGHVS, CDR2 FNYEAQ. The V and J ends lost 4 bases and 2 bases, in that order; junction bases with no gene match: 7. The CDR3 DNA is TGTGCCAGCAGCTCCGGGACTAGCGGAGTTCCCTACGAGCAGTACTTC. It yields the protein CASSSGTSGVPYEQYF.